This record concerns one T cell receptor (beta chain) sequence. Antigen: not known. Clones were sequenced by immunoSEQ multiplex PCR, and TCRdb holds only the in-frame ones, with some missing. The table shows more than 95,000 clones, with roughly 91% occurring only once. These data come from a study of siplizumab effects on memory and regulatory T cells. Study-level results: Siplizumab, the agent tested, significantly reduced alloreactive sequences traceable to unstimulated CD4+ memory cells. Roughly 75-95% of proliferating CD4+ or CD8+ clones defied assignment to a naive or memory phenotype.

The CDR3 covers 16 residues. The germline V and J ends were trimmed by 2 bases and 4 bases, with 15 bases remaining between them. The germline gives CDR1 SGHRS, CDR2 YFSETQ. Sequenced: CD4+ T cells sorted from blood. The rearrangement uses TRBV5-1 and TRBJ2-2; D gene unclear. The receptor was derived from a human donor in good health. CDR3 in amino acids: CASSLRPNIGTGELFF. CDR3 sequence (DNA): TGCGCCAGCAGCTTAAGACCAAATATAGGCACCGGGGAGCTGTTTTTT. Combining the CDR3 with reference TRBV5-1 and TRBJ2-2 gives the whole variable domain KAGVTQTPRYLIKTRGQQVTLSCSPISGHRSVSWYQQTPGQGLQFLFEYFSETQRNKGNFPGRFSGRQFSNSRSEMNVSTLELGDSALYLCASSLRPNIGTGELFFGEGSRLTVL.